The TCR beta chain described here comes from a study of PD-1 blockade in classical Hodgkin lymphoma. Study-wide results and limits: Causes of the repertoire differences remain undefined, possibly disease activity or prior therapy. Reported baseline diversity: healthy donors highest, relapsed/refractory patients lowest.

Points on this clone: Its matching antigen is unknown.

The table came from immunoSEQ multiplex PCR; TCRdb's copy has only in-frame clones and leaves some out. The data show some 70,000 clones, approximately 93% seen once. The time point: newly diagnosed, previously untreated cHL patient sample. Untreated, newly diagnosed classical Hodgkin lymphoma PBMCs served for comparison. Sequencing used peripheral blood mononuclear cells (PBMCs). The source of this sequence is a human donor with classical Hodgkin lymphoma.

The CDR3 DNA reads TGTGCCAGCAGCAAACTGAGACTAGCGGGAGGACGCTCCTACAATGAGCAGTTCTTC. Translated: CASSKLRLAGGRSYNEQFF. The gene calls are TRBV21-1 and TRBJ2-1; TRBD2 reflects the table's D call only, with no check against the DNA. TRBV21-1 is listed as a pseudogene. The CDR3 length is 19 residues.